This TCR beta chain was sequenced for a study of T cell responses to AZD1222 COVID-19 vaccine. Clones were sequenced by immunoSEQ multiplex PCR, and TCRdb holds only the in-frame ones, with some missing. The sample carries roughly 150,000 clones, about 91% recorded once. The material was peripheral blood, obtained 28 days after the second AZD1222 dose. This sequence originates from an adult who received the AZD1222 COVID-19 vaccine.

CDR3 DNA: TGTGCCAGCAGCTTAGTCACCGGGACAGCACACCAAGAGACCCAGTACTTC. Translation gives CASSLVTGTAHQETQYF. The chain couples TRBV7-9 to TRBJ2-5; TRBD1 matches at 7 bases. CDR3 length equals 17 residues. Germline CDR1 and CDR2: SEHNR and FQNEAQ (reference sequence). After removal of 1 base from V and 0 bases from J, the junction contained 8 bases not matched to a gene.